Shown below are 26 T cell receptor beta chains from a single sample sequenced in a study of blood T cell repertoires in COVID-19. Using immunoSEQ multiplex PCR, the repertoire was profiled, and TCRdb retains in-frame clones only, with some absent. Of tens of thousands of clones in the sample, about four fifths were seen once. Sequencing input: peripheral blood. The receptors here all came from an elderly woman with acute or convalescent COVID-19.

V gene TRBV5-5 combines with J gene TRBJ1-1; possible D gene TRBD1, 6 bases. V was pared by 3 bases and J by 2 bases, with 14 bases between. From germline, CDR1 is SGHKS and CDR2 YYEKEE (reference sequence). The CDR3 spans 15 residues. DNA of the CDR3: TGTGCCAGCAGCTGGCTTGGGACACCAAACACTGAAGCTTTCTTT. Residues: CASSWLGTPNTEAFF.

V usage is TRBV5-1 and J usage is TRBJ2-6; 7 positions agree with TRBD1. In germline, CDR1 is SGHRS, CDR2 YFSETQ. The CDR3 covers 16 residues. The J segment lost 3 bases and the V segment lost 4 bases, leaving 7 bases of the junction unmatched. For the CDR3, the DNA is TGCGCCAGCAGCGAGGGACAGCCGAATGGGGCCAACGTCCTGACTTTC. It encodes CASSEGQPNGANVLTF.

A single count supports this clone. The CDR3 coding sequence is TGTGCCAGCAGTATCGAGGACAGGGGGAGCAATGAGCAGTTCTTC. Amino acid sequence: CASSIEDRGSNEQFF. This chain joins TRBV27 and TRBJ2-1; TRBD1 matches at 10 bases. There are 15 residues in the CDR3. V was pared by 5 bases and J by 6 bases, with 7 bases of the junction left unmatched. The germline V gene has CDR1 MNHEY and CDR2 SMNVEV (reference sequence).

The V and J genes are TRBV6-5 and TRBJ2-7; 8 bases agree with TRBD2. The germline CDR1 and CDR2 sequences are MNHEY and SVGAGI. V gave up 1 base and J gave up 3 bases; unmatched junction bases: 8. This CDR3 region has 16 residues. CDR3 in amino acids: CASSYFVGGAFYEQYF. The DNA of the CDR3 is TGTGCCAGCAGTTACTTCGTCGGGGGGGCCTTCTACGAGCAGTACTTC.

V and J are TRBV2 and TRBJ1-4; D not certain. The CDR3 has 13 residues. V was cut by 6 bases and J by 8 bases, with 13 bases left in between. The V gene's germline CDR1 is SNHLY and CDR2 FYNNEI. In DNA, the CDR3 is TGTGCCAGCAGGGAGGACTTACGAGAAAAACTGTTTTTT. Translating it yields CASREDLREKLFF.

This clone was observed a handful of times. The chain is built from TRBV29-1 and TRBJ1-2, with 10 positions matching TRBD1. The trim removed 6 bases at V and 6 bases at J, leaving 10 bases unmatched. The CDR3 runs 14 residues. The germline gives CDR1 SQVTM, CDR2 ANQGSEA. This chain's CDR3 is CSVARDRGTHGYTF. The DNA of the CDR3 is TGCAGCGTCGCCCGGGACAGGGGTACCCATGGCTACACCTTC.

V is TRBV28 and J is TRBJ1-5; the match to TRBD1 covers 8 bases. Germline CDR1 is MDHEN and CDR2 is SYDVKM. Unmatched junction bases numbered 9, after V lost 10 bases and J lost 4 bases. The CDR3 covers 14 residues. CDR3 sequence reads: CATGQGQRNQPQHF. DNA for the CDR3: TGTGCCACCGGACAGGGCCAACGGAATCAGCCCCAGCATTTT. Using reference TRBV28 and TRBJ1-5 for the parts outside the CDR3, the full variable domain is DVKVTQSSRYLVKRTGEKVFLECVQDMDHENMFWYRQDPGLGLRLIYFSYDVKMKEKGDIPEGYSVSREKKERFSLILESASTNQTSMYLCATGQGQRNQPQHFGDGTRLSIL.

The V and J genes are TRBV29-1 and TRBJ2-2, with TRBD2 as a possible D gene (6 bases). The CDR3 consists of 13 residues. With 4 bases removed from V and 2 bases from J, the gap between germline ends came to 8 bases. Germline-derived CDR1 and CDR2 are SQVTM and ANQGSEA. Here the CDR3 reads CSVGTTNTGELFF. The CDR3 DNA follows: TGCAGCGTTGGGACTACCAACACCGGGGAGCTGTTTTTT.

The rearrangement joins TRBV4-1 to TRBJ1-1; D perhaps matches TRBD1 (6 bases). Germline V lookup: CDR1 MGHRA, CDR2 YSYEKL. This CDR3 contains 18 residues. The V and J ends lost 0 bases and 5 bases respectively, with 22 bases between them. The CDR3 DNA reads as TGCGCCAGCAGCCAAGATGGCCCAGGGGTAGGGCTTGGAACTGAAGCTTTCTTT. It translates to CASSQDGPGVGLGTEAFF.

The chain recombines TRBV5-1 with TRBJ1-3; tentatively, D is TRBD1 (6 bases). Germline CDR1 SGHRS, CDR2 YFSETQ. V was cut by 0 bases and J by 4 bases, with 11 bases left in between. The CDR3 consists of 15 residues. The CDR3 nucleotides are TGCGCCAGCAGCTTGGCCGGACAGCTGGGAAACACCATATATTTT. Protein product: CASSLAGQLGNTIYF.

The chain links TRBV28 to TRBJ1-1; D perhaps matches TRBD1 (6 bases). Germline V gene lookup returns CDR1 MDHEN and CDR2 SYDVKM. Between the trimmed V and J ends, which lost 5 bases and 9 bases, there was a span of 16 bases. The CDR3 spans 13 residues. CDR3 in DNA: TGTGCCAGCAGTAAGTTCGGACAGATTAAAGCTTTCTTT. Translating it yields CASSKFGQIKAFF.

The chain joins TRBV7-8 to TRBJ1-5; 7 bases are shared with TRBD1. The germline CDR1 and CDR2 sequences are SGHVS and FQNEAQ. The CDR3 has 14 amino acids. V lost 5 bases, J lost 0 bases, and 1 base stayed unmatched. The CDR3: CASSRDSSNQPQHF. For the CDR3, the DNA is TGTGCCAGCAGCCGGGACAGTAGCAATCAGCCCCAGCATTTT.

DNA of the CDR3: TGTGCCAGCAGCTTTGGAGACGGGGGCTATGGCTACACCTTC. It yields the protein CASSFGDGGYGYTF. The chain links TRBV7-9 to TRBJ1-2; D may be TRBD1 (5 bases). Germline V gene lookup returns CDR1 SEHNR and CDR2 FQNEAQ (reference sequence). V lost 3 bases and J 4 bases, leaving 12 bases between the germline ends. The CDR3 has 14 residues.

This chain uses TRBV7-2 with TRBJ1-5, with TRBD1 identical over 9 bases. Germline assignment: CDR1 SGHTA and CDR2 FQGNSA. Trimming took 5 bases from V and 7 from J; bases not matched to a gene: 12. There are 16 residues in the CDR3. CDR3 protein: CASSSTGTGRRQPQHF. Written as DNA, the CDR3 is TGTGCCAGCAGCAGCACCGGGACAGGGAGGAGGCAGCCCCAGCATTTT.

The chain couples TRBV5-6 to TRBJ1-6, with 7 bases that match TRBD1. This CDR3 comprises 15 residues. Germline V lookup: CDR1 SGHDT, CDR2 YYEEEE. Trimming cost V 4 bases and J 4 bases; bases outside gene matches: 5. DNA of the CDR3: TGTGCCAGCAGCCGGAGGGGGCTGTATAATTCACCCCTCCACTTT. This gives the protein CASSRRGLYNSPLHF.

The CDR3: CASSFSGPQDNEQFF. CDR3 sequence (DNA): TGTGCCAGCAGTTTCTCAGGGCCCCAAGACAATGAGCAGTTCTTC. V usage is TRBV28 and J usage is TRBJ2-1, with a weak D call TRBD1 (5 bases). Trimming cost V 3 bases and J 5 bases, with 14 bases left between them. Germline V gene sequence: CDR1 MDHEN, CDR2 SYDVKM. CDR3 size: 15 residues.

CDR3 nucleotides: TGTGCCAGCAGTTACGCCAGTATCCCTAACTATGGCTACACCTTC. This encodes CASSYASIPNYGYTF. The V call is TRBV6-5, the J call TRBJ1-2, with unresolved D. CDR3 length: 15 amino acids. Trimming left V 2 bases short and J 0 bases short, with 10 bases between. Germline CDR1 is MNHEY and CDR2 is SVGAGI.

V is TRBV12-1 and J is TRBJ1-2. TRBV12-1 is described as a pseudogene. The CDR3 is made up of 14 amino acids. The CDR3 DNA is TGTGCCACCCGGAGGTCCGAAAGCAACTATGGCTACACCTTC. Amino acid sequence: CATRRSESNYGYTF.

The J gene is TRBJ1-6, the V gene TRBV19, with D tentatively TRBD1 (5 bases). The V end was cut by 0 bases, the J end by 15 bases, with 12 bases between. The CDR3 length is 13 residues. Germline CDR1 reads LNHDA; CDR2 reads SQIVND (reference sequence). CDR3 amino acids: CASSIDRTGVLHF. CDR3 sequence (DNA): TGTGCCAGTAGTATAGATCGAACGGGGGTCCTCCACTTT.

The chain has TRBV30 and TRBJ1-1; 7 nucleotides align to TRBD1. This CDR3 has 12 amino acids. CDR1 and CDR2 (germline): GTSNPN, SVGIG (reference sequence). Trimming cost V 5 bases and J 6 bases; bases outside gene matches: 6. For the CDR3, the DNA is TGTGCCTGGCGACAGGGAACTGCTGAAGCTTTCTTT. Amino acids: CAWRQGTAEAFF.

This clone was seen more than once but under ten times. V and J are TRBV23-1 and TRBJ2-4; D possibly corresponds to TRBD1 (6 bases). TRBV23-1 qualifies as an ORF whose function is uncertain. V lost 2 bases to trimming and J lost 3 bases, with 14 bases between them. The CDR3 totals 16 residues. In DNA form, the CDR3 reads TGCGCCAGCAGTCAACTGGCACAGGGCTACAAAAACATTCAGTACTTC. Translated: CASSQLAQGYKNIQYF.

This chain connects TRBV6-5 to TRBJ2-7, with D possibly matching TRBD1 (6 bases). There are 13 residues in the CDR3. Trimming left V 8 bases short and J 3 bases short, with 14 bases between. CDR1 and CDR2 (germline): MNHEY, SVGAGI. CDR3 sequence reads: CASAAGTNYEQYF. In nucleotides, the CDR3 is TGTGCCAGCGCTGCTGGGACAAACTACGAGCAGTACTTC.

The rearrangement links TRBV5-1 to TRBJ2-5, with D possibly TRBD1 on 6 matching bases. V was shortened by 4 bases and J by 2 bases, with 9 bases between the two germline ends. The germline CDR1 and CDR2 sequences are SGHRS and YFSETQ. This CDR3 comprises 13 residues. The CDR3 region has the DNA TGCGCCAGCAGCCTGGACAGACAAGAGACCCAGTACTTC. Translated: CASSLDRQETQYF.

The rearrangement joins TRBV7-2 to TRBJ1-3; TRBD1 aligns across 8 bases. The CDR3 has 14 residues. Germline loops: CDR1 SGHTA, CDR2 FQGNSA. The junction had 6 bases not matched to a gene; V was cut back by 3 bases and J by 8 bases. The CDR3 DNA is TGTGCCAGCAGCTTCAGGGGGCGCGGGGACACCATATATTTT. This sequence encodes CASSFRGRGDTIYF. Based on the CDR3 plus reference TRBV7-2 and TRBJ1-3, the full variable domain is GAGVSQSPSNKVTEKGKDVELRCDPISGHTALYWYRQSLGQGLEFLIYFQGNSAPDKSGLPSDRFSAERTGGSVSTLTIQRTQQEDSAVYLCASSFRGRGDTIYFGEGSWLTVV.

CDR3 coding DNA: TGCGCCAGCAGGGACACCGGGACAGGGCCCTACGAGCAGTACTTC. It codes for CASRDTGTGPYEQYF. The chain links TRBV5-1 to TRBJ2-7, with 9 bases aligning to TRBD1. Germline V gene lookup returns CDR1 SGHRS and CDR2 YFSETQ. This CDR3 region has 15 residues. V gave up 5 bases and J gave up 2 bases; unmatched junction bases: 8.

This sequence joins TRBV27 and TRBJ2-1; D perhaps matches TRBD1 (5 bases). In germline, CDR1 is MNHEY, CDR2 SMNVEV (reference sequence). The CDR3 is 13 residues long. V lost 8 bases, J lost 5 bases, and 13 bases lay in between. The CDR3 nucleotides read TGTGCCAGCGGAAAGGACATAAACAATGAGCAGTTCTTC. Its protein product is CASGKDINNEQFF.